These T cell receptor beta chains were read from a single sample in a study of cytomegalovirus exposure and HLA in healthy donors. Sequenced by immunoSEQ multiplex PCR; TCRdb stores in-frame clones only, minus some. The table lists approximately 130,000 clones, roughly 82% of them singletons. Input material: PBMCs. These TCRs come from a boy aged 5-17 years in good health and CMV-seronegative. Both conserved end residues are part of each CDR3. A D gene is named only where the DNA matches it firmly. Clone sizes are given selectively: once, few, many, or a class where the clone is expanded.

abundance	v_gene	j_gene	d_gene	CDR3nt	CDR3aa
NA	TRBV30	TRBJ2-1	NA	TGTGCCACACTGGTAACCCCTGGGGTGCAGGGTGAGCAGTTCTTC	CATLVTPGVQGEQFF
once	TRBV19	TRBJ1-1	NA	TGTGCCAGTAGTATTGAAGGCGGAGTAGGCACTGAAGCTTTCTTT	CASSIEGGVGTEAFF
NA	TRBV30	TRBJ2-7	TRBD2	TGTGCCTGGAGTGTCTTGGGTAGCGGGAGTCCGGACTACGAGCAGTACTTC	CAWSVLGSGSPDYEQYF
NA	TRBV4-1	TRBJ1-5	NA	TGCGCCAGCAGCCCGTGGAACGGGATCGGGCAGCCCCAGCATTTT	CASSPWNGIGQPQHF
NA	TRBV5-4	TRBJ1-3	NA	TGTGCCAGCAGCTGGGGCGGAGCGTCTGGAAACACCATATATTTT	CASSWGGASGNTIYF
NA	TRBV15	TRBJ2-5	NA	TGTGCCACCAGCAGAGATCGAACAGGGCAAGAGACCCAGTACTTC	CATSRDRTGQETQYF
NA	TRBV5-1	TRBJ2-4	NA	TGCGCCAGCAGCTCCACAACACAGGGCTACATTCAGTACTTC	CASSSTTQGYIQYF
few	TRBV5-4	TRBJ2-6	NA	TGTGCCAGCGTGAAGAGCTCTGGGGCCAACGTCCTGACTTTC	CASVKSSGANVLTF
NA	TRBV6-5	TRBJ1-1	NA	TGTGCCAGCAGTTACAGGGGAGGGCACACTGAAGCTTTCTTT	CASSYRGGHTEAFF
NA	TRBV6-6	TRBJ2-2	NA	TGTGCCAGCAGAGAAACAGGGTCCGGGGAGCTGTTTTTT	CASRETGSGELFF
NA	TRBV5-1	TRBJ1-5	NA	TGCGCCAGCAGCCGGCTGGGCGAACAGCCCCAGCATTTT	CASSRLGEQPQHF
NA	TRBV2	TRBJ2-3	NA	TGTGCCAGCAGGAGGAGCACAGATACGCAGTATTTT	CASRRSTDTQYF
NA	TRBV7-9	TRBJ2-7	TRBD2	TGTGCCAGCAGCTTGTCGAGCGGGATCTACGAGCAGTACTTC	CASSLSSGIYEQYF
NA	TRBV27	TRBJ1-1	NA	TGTGCCAGCCCCGGGTGGGGGGCTGAAGCTTTCTTT	CASPGWGAEAFF
NA	TRBV4-2	TRBJ1-2	TRBD1	TGTGCTAGCAGCCCCCTCGGGACAGGGGGCTTTGGCTATGGCTACACCTTC	CASSPLGTGGFGYGYTF
NA	TRBV5-4	TRBJ1-1	TRBD1	TGTGCCAGCAGCGGGGAAGGGGACAGGGGGACTGAAGCTTTCTTT	CASSGEGDRGTEAFF
NA	TRBV7-2	TRBJ1-2	NA	TGTGCCAGCAGCTTCGAAGGCAGGGTAAACTATGGCTACACCTTC	CASSFEGRVNYGYTF
NA	TRBV6-5	TRBJ2-7	TRBD1	TGTGCCAGCAGCATTGGGACAGGGGGCCCCTACGAGCAGTACTTC	CASSIGTGGPYEQYF